This TCR beta chain was captured by sequencing in a study of neurological immune-mediated disorders (dated by TCRdb to about 2019). Notes on the research overall: Of the approximately 34 multiple sclerosis patients, some 31 had relapsing-remitting MS and 3 had secondary progressive MS. The study compared peripheral blood TCR-beta repertoires of HTLV-I-associated myelopathy (HAM/TSP) patients, multiple sclerosis patients and healthy controls using UMI-based sequencing. Longitudinal samples, technical triplicates and paired sorted CD4+ and CD8+ T-cell subsets, alongside PBMC samples, were included among the 90 to 130 TCR-beta libraries. The cohort comprised 68 subjects: about 15 HAM/TSP patients, 34 multiple sclerosis patients and some 20 healthy controls.

cDNA synthesis used template-switch 5'RACE with a primer carrying a 10-nucleotide random unique molecular identifier tagging each TCR transcript. Each sequencing run produced over 200 million TCR-beta sequences covering 15-18 subjects. The RNeasy kit was used to extract total RNA. The KAPA Real-time Library Amplification kit was used to amplify TCR-beta VDJ regions with primers targeting the TCR constant region and the 5'RACE anchor. A first PCR added sample indexes and Illumina adaptors, and a second PCR then raised library yield. The roughly 650 bp TCR product was size-selected on a 2% E-gel SizeSelection system after Ampure bead purification. Before pooling, libraries had their quality checked on a Bioanalyzer, their concentration measured with Qubit, and their quantity determined with the Kapa Library Quantification kit. An Illumina HiSeq 2500 sequenced the libraries paired-end 2 x 150 bp. To increase sequence diversity, about 23-30% phiX was spiked into each library pool. The authors processed their data as follows. The quality-filtered reads were processed with the UMI-based MiGEC pipeline, whose error correction step removed more than 80% of the raw TCR sequences. IMGT germline references were used for alignment of VDJ genes, and clonotypes were defined by a unique CDR3 amino acid sequence together with V-J genes. Clonal expansion, Shannon diversity and CDR3 relatedness (CalcPairwiseDistances, ClusterSamples) were evaluated with VDJtools, and phylogenetic trees were built with CLCbio workbench. Expanded clones were defined as having at least 8 unique UMIs, based on coefficient-of-variation modelling across technical triplicates. The public reads were run again by TCRdb, first through fastp at Q25 and then through MiXCR, and only productive beta chains were kept. Each CDR3 protein gets just one entry, which takes the most common genes and DNA from the rows behind it. The V and J calls were not made by the authors but by TCRdb's processing. The sample records fewer than 85,000 distinct CDR3 sequences, about 4% of which are singletons. The ten most abundant clones make up 1% to 1.5% of the sample.

V is trimmed back by 5 bases and J by 3 bases, and the junction contains 3 bases that no gene match accounts for. The CDR3 numbers 14 residues from cysteine through phenylalanine. Kept here is only the CDR3 DNA, which spans 42 bases and is read in frame from base 1. Overall study results and their limits: Across subjects, expanded clones never shared an identical CDR3 amino acid sequence, which suggests that the TCR-beta repertoires in every group were private. In phylogenetic analysis, the repertoires of 18 of 34 MS patients grouped into a cluster of related CDR3 sequences, which suggests a possible signature at the repertoire level. The highest TCR clonal expansion was observed in HAM/TSP patients, whereas the lowest was observed in MS patients, even when compared with healthy controls. No association of the MS cluster with clinical or MRI features was observed, and the need for larger cohorts was stated by the authors.

The sample holds many counts of this clonotype. The specificity of this receptor is unknown. No base quality information exists; no much larger clone differs at one position. Libraries from unsorted PBMCs were made from 2 million PBMCs kept in RNAlater at -80 degrees C until RNA extraction. The multiple sclerosis patients were enrolled in a US clinical protocol that used magnetic resonance imaging to evaluate disease progression. Peripheral blood was subjected to Ficoll-Hypaque density gradient centrifugation to isolate PBMCs, which were then cryopreserved in liquid nitrogen. Sequencing used PBMCs. The clonotype comes from a man aged 25-40 years with multiple sclerosis. The chain links TRBV12-3 or TRBV12-4 with TRBJ1-3; 8 middle bases align to TRBD1. The CDR3 corresponds to CASSADRVGNTIYF. The nucleotide sequence is given as TGTGCCAGCAGTGCGGACAGGGTTGGAAACACCATATATTTT.